These T cell receptor beta chains were read from a single sample in a study of radiotherapy plus CTLA-4 blockade in lung cancer. Measured with immunoSEQ multiplex PCR; TCRdb has only the in-frame clones, and not every one. Of about 82,000 clones listed, less than 80% were seen once; the top ten hold over 13%. The sample consisted of peripheral blood, taken from a patient treated with radiotherapy plus ipilimumab. These receptor sequences come from a human donor with non-small cell lung cancer that progressed on radiotherapy plus ipilimumab. Each CDR3 is given with its conserved first and last residue. Each record gives: V gene, J gene, D gene, clone size, CDR3 DNA, CDR3 protein. A D gene is named only where the DNA matches it firmly. A clone size is listed for some rows: how often the clone was seen (once, few, many), or a class if it is expanded.

TRBV27	TRBJ2-7	TRBD1	once	TGTGCCAGCAGTTTAATAGGGACAGGGGGCGTTGGCGAGCAGTACTTC	CASSLIGTGGVGEQYF
TRBV4-1	TRBJ1-2	TRBD1	once	TGCGCCAGCAGCCAAGAGACAGGGTCTGGCTACACCTTC	CASSQETGSGYTF
TRBV27	TRBJ1-2	NA	NA	TGTGCCAGCAGTTTCGGGCAGCGGAATGGCTACACCTTC	CASSFGQRNGYTF
TRBV6-5	TRBJ2-7	TRBD2	NA	TGTGCCAGCAGCCGGACTAGCGGCAGCTCCTACGAGCAGTACTTC	CASSRTSGSSYEQYF
TRBV6-1	TRBJ1-5	NA	NA	TGTGCCAGCAGTTATCGGGATAATCAGCCCCAGCATTTT	CASSYRDNQPQHF
TRBV11-3	TRBJ2-7	TRBD1	once	TGTGCCAGCAGCTTGGGGACAGGCTACTACGAGCAGTACTTC	CASSLGTGYYEQYF
TRBV15	TRBJ1-2	NA	medium-sized	TGTGCCACCAGCAGAGCCGCTTCCGAGGAAGGCTACACCTTC	CATSRAASEEGYTF
TRBV29-1	TRBJ1-3	NA	NA	TGCAGCGTTGAAGAAGACAGGATGGGAAACACCATATATTTT	CSVEEDRMGNTIYF
TRBV28	TRBJ1-4	NA	NA	TGTGCCAGCAGTTCAGTTCTCCCCGATGAAAAACTGTTTTTT	CASSSVLPDEKLFF
TRBV12-5	TRBJ2-1	NA	once	TGTGCTAGTGGTTTGGATCTTTACAATGAGCAGTTCTTC	CASGLDLYNEQFF
TRBV28	TRBJ2-2	NA	few	TGTGCCAGCAGTTTATGGTCTAGCTCCGGGGAGCTGTTTTTT	CASSLWSSSGELFF
TRBV5-6	TRBJ1-2	TRBD1	NA	TGTGCCAGCAGCTCCGGGACAGGGTCGCTTGGCTACACCTTC	CASSSGTGSLGYTF
TRBV7-2	TRBJ2-6	NA	NA	TGTGCCAGCAGTCCTCGTGGGGGCTCCTCTGGGGCCAACGTCCTGACTTTC	CASSPRGGSSGANVLTF
TRBV27	TRBJ2-1	NA	NA	TGTGCCAGCACCTCTTTTGGGGTGGAAGGGGCCTCCTACAATGAGCAGTTCTTC	CASTSFGVEGASYNEQFF
TRBV7-9	TRBJ1-1	NA	NA	TGTGCCAGCAGCATCCTAGAGGGTCTGTTCTTT	CASSILEGLFF
TRBV11-2	TRBJ2-2	NA	NA	TGTGCCAGCAGCTTATTCCAGGGAAACACCGGGGAGCTGTTTTTT	CASSLFQGNTGELFF
TRBV7-9	TRBJ2-2	NA	once	TGTGCCAGCAGCCGCCCCGACAGGAGGTGGACCGGGGAGCTGTTTTTT	CASSRPDRRWTGELFF
TRBV4-1	TRBJ2-5	TRBD2	NA	TGCGCCAGCAGCCAAGATAGGCCTAGCGGGGGGGGGTACCAAGAGACCCAGTACTTC	CASSQDRPSGGGYQETQYF
TRBV28	TRBJ2-7	NA	NA	TGTGCCAGCAGTTTAAATGCAGGGACCTACGAGCAGTACTTC	CASSLNAGTYEQYF
TRBV19	TRBJ2-7	TRBD1	many	TGTGCCAGTAGTGGGGACAGGGCTTACGAGCAGTACTTC	CASSGDRAYEQYF
TRBV9	TRBJ1-1	NA	NA	TGTGCCAGCAGCGTAGATCCAGTCCTTAACACTGAAGCTTTCTTT	CASSVDPVLNTEAFF
TRBV28	TRBJ1-6	NA	NA	TGTGCCAGCAGTGTACCTACAACCTCACCCCTCCACTTT	CASSVPTTSPLHF
TRBV6-6	TRBJ2-3	NA	NA	TGTGCCAGCAGTCACTTGACGGTTACGCAGTATTTT	CASSHLTVTQYF
TRBV7-6	TRBJ2-5	TRBD2	NA	TGTGCCAGCAGCCCTTTTGCGGCGGGGGGGCCCCCCGAGGGGGAGACCCAGTACTTC	CASSPFAAGGPPEGETQYF